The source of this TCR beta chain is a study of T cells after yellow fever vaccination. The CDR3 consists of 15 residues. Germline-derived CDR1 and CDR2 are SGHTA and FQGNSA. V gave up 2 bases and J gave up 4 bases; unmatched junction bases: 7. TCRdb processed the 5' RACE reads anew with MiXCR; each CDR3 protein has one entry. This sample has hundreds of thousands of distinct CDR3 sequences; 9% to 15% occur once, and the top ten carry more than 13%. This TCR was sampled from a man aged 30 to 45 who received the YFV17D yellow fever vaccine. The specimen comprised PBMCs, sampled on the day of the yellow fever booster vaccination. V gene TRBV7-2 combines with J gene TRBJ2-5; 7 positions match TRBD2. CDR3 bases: TGTGCCAGCAGCTTAAGAGAGCGGGAACGAGAGACCCAGTACTTC. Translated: CASSLRERERETQYF. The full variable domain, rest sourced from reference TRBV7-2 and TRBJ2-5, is GAGVSQSPSNKVTEKGKDVELRCDPISGHTALYWYRQSLGQGLEFLIYFQGNSAPDKSGLPSDRFSAERTGGSVSTLTIQRTQQEDSAVYLCASSLRERERETQYFGPGTRLLVL.